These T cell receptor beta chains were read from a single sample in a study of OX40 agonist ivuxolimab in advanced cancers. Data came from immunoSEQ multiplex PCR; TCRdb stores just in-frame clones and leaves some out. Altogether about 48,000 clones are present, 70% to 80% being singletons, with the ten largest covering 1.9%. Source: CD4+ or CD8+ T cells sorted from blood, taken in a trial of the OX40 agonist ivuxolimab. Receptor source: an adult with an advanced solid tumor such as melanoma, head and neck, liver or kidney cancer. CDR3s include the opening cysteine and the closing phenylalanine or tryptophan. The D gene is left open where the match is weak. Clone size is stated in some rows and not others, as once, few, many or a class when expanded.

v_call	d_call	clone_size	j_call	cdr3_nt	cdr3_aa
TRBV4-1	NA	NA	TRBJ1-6	TGCGCCAGCAGCCCCAGACACGGGGAGAATTCACCCCTCCACTTT	CASSPRHGENSPLHF
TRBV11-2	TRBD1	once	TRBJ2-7	TGTGCCAGCAGCTTGGGACAGGGGCCCTCCTACGAGCAGTACTTC	CASSLGQGPSYEQYF
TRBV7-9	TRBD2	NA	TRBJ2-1	TGTGCCAGCAGCCACCGACTAGCGGGAAATGAGCAGTTCTTC	CASSHRLAGNEQFF
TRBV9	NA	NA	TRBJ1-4	TGTGCCAGCAGCGTAGAGCCAGGGGTTGGTGAAAAACTGTTTTTT	CASSVEPGVGEKLFF
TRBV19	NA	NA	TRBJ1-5	TGTGCCAGTAGTAAAAAGGGAGATCAGCCCCAGCATTTT	CASSKKGDQPQHF
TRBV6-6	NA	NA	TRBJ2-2	TGTGCCAGCAGTTACTCAGGGGCGGACACCGGGGAGCTGTTTTTT	CASSYSGADTGELFF
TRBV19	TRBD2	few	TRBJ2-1	TGTGCCAGTATTCCTAGCGGGAGCTCCTACAATGAGCAGTTCTTC	CASIPSGSSYNEQFF
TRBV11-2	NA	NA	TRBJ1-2	TGTGCCAGCAGCCGAGCCGAGAACTATGGCTACACCTTC	CASSRAENYGYTF
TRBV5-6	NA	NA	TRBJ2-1	TGTGCCAGCAGCCGTAGGACAGGCCCGGGGGTCTACAATGAGCAGTTCTTC	CASSRRTGPGVYNEQFF
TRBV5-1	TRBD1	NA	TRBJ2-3	TGCGCCAGCAGCTTGGACGACAGGGTTACGGATACGCAGTATTTT	CASSLDDRVTDTQYF
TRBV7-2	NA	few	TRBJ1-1	TGTGCCAGCAGCTTAGTGGGCACCGGAGCTTTCTTT	CASSLVGTGAFF
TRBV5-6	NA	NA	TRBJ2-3	TGTGCCAGCAGCCAGGAGGGGAAGGCTGGCACAGATACGCAGTATTTT	CASSQEGKAGTDTQYF
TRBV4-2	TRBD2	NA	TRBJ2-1	TGTGCCAGCAGCCAAGTCCCGGGACTAGCGGGAGCGGGTGAGCAGTTCTTC	CASSQVPGLAGAGEQFF
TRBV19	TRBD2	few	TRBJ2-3	TGTGCCAGTAGTAAGACTAGCGGGAGGTCGGCAGATACGCAGTATTTT	CASSKTSGRSADTQYF
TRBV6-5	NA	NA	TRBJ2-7	TGTGCCAGCAGTGAAGCAGGGAACTACGAGCAGTACTTC	CASSEAGNYEQYF
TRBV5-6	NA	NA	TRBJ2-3	TGTGCCAGCAGCTTGCAACCGGACCGTACAGATACGCAGTATTTT	CASSLQPDRTDTQYF
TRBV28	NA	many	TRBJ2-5	TGTGCCAGCAGAGAGGGCGGACCGGTCCAAGAGACCCAGTACTTC	CASREGGPVQETQYF